This T cell receptor (beta chain) appears in the sequencing data of a study of T cell repertoires in ileal Crohn's disease. Study-wide background: Postoperative therapy was given to about half: about ten thiopurines, 15 to 20 anti-TNF agents.

To note about this clone: Its specificity is unknown.

Study outcomes and limitations: Active smokers at surgery had more clonal expansions than non-smokers.

The CDR3 has 16 residues. Trimming removed 0 bases at V and 3 bases at J, with 13 bases between. Germline V gene lookup returns CDR1 LNHNV and CDR2 YYDKDF (reference sequence). TCRB immunosequencing input was 400 to 650 nanograms of biopsy DNA per sample. The assay was immunoSEQ multiplex PCR, and TCRdb's table has in-frame clones only and misses some. The top ten clones hold approximately 15% of a sample with more than 10,000 clones, 75% to 85% of them seen once. Documented time point: neoterminal ileum biopsy at postoperative endoscopy, about 6 months after surgery. The sequenced sample was ileal tissue. The chain has TRBV15 and TRBJ2-3; maybe TRBD2 (7 bases). The TCR was taken from an adult with Crohn's disease. The DNA of the CDR3 is TGTGCCACCAGCAGAGATAGGGGGGGATCAACAGATACGCAGTATTTT. The encoded protein is CATSRDRGGSTDTQYF.